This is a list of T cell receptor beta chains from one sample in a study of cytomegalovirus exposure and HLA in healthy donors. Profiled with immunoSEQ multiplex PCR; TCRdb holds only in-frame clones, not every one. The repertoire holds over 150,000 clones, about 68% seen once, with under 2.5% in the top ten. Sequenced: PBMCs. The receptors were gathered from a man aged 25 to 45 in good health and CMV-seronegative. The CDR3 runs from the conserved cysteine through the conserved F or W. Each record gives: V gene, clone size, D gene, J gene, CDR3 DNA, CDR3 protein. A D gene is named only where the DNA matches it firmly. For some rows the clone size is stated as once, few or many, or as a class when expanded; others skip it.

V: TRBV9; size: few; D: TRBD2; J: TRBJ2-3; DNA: TGTGCCAGCAGCGCCCTAGCGGGGGGGCCTACAGATACGCAGTATTTT; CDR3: CASSALAGGPTDTQYF
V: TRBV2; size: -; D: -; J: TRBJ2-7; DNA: TGTGCCACCCGTTGGCAGGGGAAGAAGCAGTACTTC; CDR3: CATRWQGKKQYF
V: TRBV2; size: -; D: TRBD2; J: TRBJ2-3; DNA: TGTGCCAGCAGCGCGACTAGCGGGGGGTGGACTAGCACAGATACGCAGTATTTT; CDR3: CASSATSGGWTSTDTQYF
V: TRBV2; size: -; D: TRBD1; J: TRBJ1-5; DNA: TGTGCCAGCGGGATGGACAGGAACGTCAAACCCCAGCATTTT; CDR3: CASGMDRNVKPQHF
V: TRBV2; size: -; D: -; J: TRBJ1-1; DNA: TGTGCCAGCAGGAGTGACAGGTACACTGAAGCTTTCTTT; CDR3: CASRSDRYTEAFF
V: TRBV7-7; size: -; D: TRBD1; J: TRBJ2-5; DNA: TGTGCTAGCAGCTCCGGGACAGGCTATGAGACCCAGTACTTC; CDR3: CASSSGTGYETQYF
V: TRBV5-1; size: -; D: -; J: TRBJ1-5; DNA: TGCGCCAGCAGCTTGTCACAGCTAAGCCAGCCCCAGCATTTT; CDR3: CASSLSQLSQPQHF
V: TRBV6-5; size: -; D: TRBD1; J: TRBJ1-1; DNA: TGTGCCAGCACCGCGACAGGGATGAACACTGAAGCTTTCTTT; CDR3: CASTATGMNTEAFF
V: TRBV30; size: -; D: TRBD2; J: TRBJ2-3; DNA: TGTGCCTGGAGTGTACGTCTAGCGGGGGGTCCCAGCACAGATACGCAGTATTTT; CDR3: CAWSVRLAGGPSTDTQYF
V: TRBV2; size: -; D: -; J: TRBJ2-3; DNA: TGTGCCAGCAGTTCCGAACAGGGAGTCGGCACAGATACGCAGTATTTT; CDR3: CASSSEQGVGTDTQYF
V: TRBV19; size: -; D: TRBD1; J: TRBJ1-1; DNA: TGTGCCAGTAGTAACGGACAGGGGGGCACTGAAGCTTTCTTT; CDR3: CASSNGQGGTEAFF
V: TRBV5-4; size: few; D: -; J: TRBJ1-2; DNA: TGTGCCAGCAGCTTAGTCAGCGCTAACTATGGCTACACCTTC; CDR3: CASSLVSANYGYTF
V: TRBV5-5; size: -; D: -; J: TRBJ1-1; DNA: TGTGCCAGCAGCCTCGAGATTAACACTGAAGCTTTCTTT; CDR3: CASSLEINTEAFF
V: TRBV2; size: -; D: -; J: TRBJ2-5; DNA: TGTGCCAGCAGTGAACTCGTGGAGACCCAGTACTTC; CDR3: CASSELVETQYF
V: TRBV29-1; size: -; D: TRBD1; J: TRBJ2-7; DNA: TGCAGCGTTGTGGGACAGGGAATCAACGAGCAGTACTTC; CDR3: CSVVGQGINEQYF
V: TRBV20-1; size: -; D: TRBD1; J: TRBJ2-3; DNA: TGCAGTGCTCACCGGGACAGGGGTTATTTT; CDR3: CSAHRDRGYF
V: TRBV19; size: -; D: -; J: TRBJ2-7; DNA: TGTGCCAGTAGGCGGGGGCCCTCCTACGAGCAGTACTTC; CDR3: CASRRGPSYEQYF
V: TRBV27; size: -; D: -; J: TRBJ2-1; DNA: TGTGCCAGCAGTTTCTCCGGCCCGGGGAATGAGCAGTTCTTC; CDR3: CASSFSGPGNEQFF
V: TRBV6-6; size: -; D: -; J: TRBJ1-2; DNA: TGTGCCGCAGGGTTAGGGAAGGGGAACTATGGCTACACCTTC; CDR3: CAAGLGKGNYGYTF
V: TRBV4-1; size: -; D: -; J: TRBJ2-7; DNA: TGCGCCAGCAGCCAAATGGGGGGATCCTACGAGCAGTACTTC; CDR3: CASSQMGGSYEQYF
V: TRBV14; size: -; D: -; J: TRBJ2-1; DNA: TGTGCCAGCAGCCAGGCTAATGAGCAGTTCTTC; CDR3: CASSQANEQFF
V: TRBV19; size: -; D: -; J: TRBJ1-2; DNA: TGTGCCAGTAGCCCCCCACAGGGTAATGGCTACACCTTC; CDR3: CASSPPQGNGYTF
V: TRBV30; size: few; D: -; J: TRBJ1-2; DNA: TGTGCCTGGAGTGTGACGGCGGCCCTTGTCTTC; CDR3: CAWSVTAALVF
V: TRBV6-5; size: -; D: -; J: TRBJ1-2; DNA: TGTGCCAGCAGTTACTACTCCGCCTATGGCTACACCTTC; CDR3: CASSYYSAYGYTF
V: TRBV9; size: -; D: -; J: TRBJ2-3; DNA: TGTGCCAGCAGCGTAGCGGGACACTATAGCACAGATACGCAGTATTTT; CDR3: CASSVAGHYSTDTQYF
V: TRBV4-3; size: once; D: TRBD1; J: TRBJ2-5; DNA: TGCGCCAGCAGCCATAACAGGGGGTCCGGAGAGACCCAGTACTTC; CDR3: CASSHNRGSGETQYF
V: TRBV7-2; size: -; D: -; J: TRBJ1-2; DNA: TGTGCCAGCAGCTTAGATCGTAGGCGGGCGGATTCTAACTATGGCTACACCTTC; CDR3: CASSLDRRRADSNYGYTF
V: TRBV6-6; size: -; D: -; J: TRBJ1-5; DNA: TGTGCCAGCAGTTTACCAGTGGCATATACCCATCAGCCCCAGCATTTT; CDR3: CASSLPVAYTHQPQHF
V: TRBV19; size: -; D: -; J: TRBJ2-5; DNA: TGTGCCAGTAGTATAGCGGGTGAGACCCAGTACTTC; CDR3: CASSIAGETQYF
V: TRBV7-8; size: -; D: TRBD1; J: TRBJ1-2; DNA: TGTGCCAGCAGCTTAGCGGGACAGAACTATGGCTACACCTTC; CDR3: CASSLAGQNYGYTF
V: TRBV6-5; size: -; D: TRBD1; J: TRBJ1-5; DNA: TGTGCCAGCAGTTTTGGGACAGGGGGTCAGCCCCAGCATTTT; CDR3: CASSFGTGGQPQHF
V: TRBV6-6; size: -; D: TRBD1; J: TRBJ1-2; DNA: TGTGCCAGCAGTTTACAGGGGGAGCGCTATGGCTACACCTTC; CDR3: CASSLQGERYGYTF
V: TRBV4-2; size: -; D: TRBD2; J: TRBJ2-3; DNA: TGTGCCAGCAGCCAAGATCGGTTACTAGCGGGGACTACTAGCACAGATACGCAGTATTTT; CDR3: CASSQDRLLAGTTSTDTQYF
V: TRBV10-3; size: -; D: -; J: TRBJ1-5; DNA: TGTGCCATCAGTGAGTCGGTCGGTAGCAGCAATCAGCCCCAGCATTTT; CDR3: CAISESVGSSNQPQHF
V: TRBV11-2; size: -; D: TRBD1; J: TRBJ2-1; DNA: TGTGCCAGCAGCTTAGTGGGGACAGGGATCGTCTACAATGAGCAGTTCTTC; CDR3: CASSLVGTGIVYNEQFF
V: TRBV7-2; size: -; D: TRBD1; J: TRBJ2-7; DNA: TGTGCCAGCAGCTTCCGGGGTCTACAGGGGGAGGCCTACGAGCAGTACTTC; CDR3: CASSFRGLQGEAYEQYF
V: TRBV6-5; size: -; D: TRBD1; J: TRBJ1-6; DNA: TGTGCCAGCAGCCACGGACAGGGAGATTCACCCCTCCACTTT; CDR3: CASSHGQGDSPLHF
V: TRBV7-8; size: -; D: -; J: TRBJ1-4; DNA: TGTGCCAGCAGCGCCCGGGTCCCCACGAAACTGTTTTTT; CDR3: CASSARVPTKLFF
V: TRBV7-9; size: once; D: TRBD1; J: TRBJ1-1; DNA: TGTGCCAGCAGCCCCGTGACAGGGGGTAGCACTGAAGCTTTCTTT; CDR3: CASSPVTGGSTEAFF
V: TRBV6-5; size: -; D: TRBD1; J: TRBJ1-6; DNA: TGTGCCAGCAACGACAGGGGCTCCTATAATTCACCCCTCCACTTT; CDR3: CASNDRGSYNSPLHF
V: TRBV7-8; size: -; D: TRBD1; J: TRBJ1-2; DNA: TGTGCCAGCAGACCCCCGGACAGGGTGAACTATGGCTACACCTTC; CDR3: CASRPPDRVNYGYTF
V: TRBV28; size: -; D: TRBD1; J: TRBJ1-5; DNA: TGTGCCAGCAGTCTATCGGGACAGGGAGGTGATCAGCCCCAGCATTTT; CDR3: CASSLSGQGGDQPQHF
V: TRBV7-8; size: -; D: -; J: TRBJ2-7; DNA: TGTGCCAGCACCTCCGCCGGGGCCTACGAGCAGTACTTC; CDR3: CASTSAGAYEQYF
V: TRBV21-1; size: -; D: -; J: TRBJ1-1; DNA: TGTGCCAGCAGCAAAAAGGGGGCGGGGCAGGGGACTGAAGCTTTCTTT; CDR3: CASSKKGAGQGTEAFF
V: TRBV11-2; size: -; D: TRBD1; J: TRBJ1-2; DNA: TGTGCCAGCAGCTTAGCCAGGGGGCGGAATGGCTACACCTTC; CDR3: CASSLARGRNGYTF